The 6 T cell receptor beta chains given below trace back to one sample, sequenced in a study of post-analysis software for immune sequencing data. Overall study findings and caveats: Patients showed TRBV5-6, TRBV5-1 and TRBV20-1 among a handful of TRBV segments more frequent than in controls.

These receptors have no identified antigens. The TCR beta cDNA libraries carried unique molecular identifiers. A single record per CDR3 protein comes from TCRdb applying MiXCR to the PCR reads. Of roughly 650,000 distinct CDR3 sequences in the sample, 55% to 70% were seen once. Specimen: blood. These receptors all come from a girl aged 2-10 years with multiple sclerosis.

The J gene is TRBJ1-2, the V gene TRBV7-9; D gene uncertain. CDR3 length: 16 residues. Trimming pared 2 bases from V and 3 bases from J, leaving 16 bases between. From germline, CDR1 is SEHNR and CDR2 FQNEAQ (reference sequence). The CDR3: CASSLISWTLDYGYTF. As DNA, the CDR3 is TGTGCCAGCAGCTTAATTTCTTGGACCCTTGACTATGGCTACACCTTC.

This clonotype has a handful of counts. The V gene is TRBV6-6, the J gene TRBJ2-1; TRBD2 matches at 7 bases. The CDR3 loop spans 12 amino acids. The V gene end was trimmed by 6 bases and the J gene end by 9 bases; junction bases not matched to a gene: 5. The germline V gene has CDR1 MNHNY and CDR2 SVGAGI (reference sequence). CDR3 loop: CASSSSGIEQFF. CDR3 nucleotides: TGTGCCAGCAGCTCAAGCGGGATTGAGCAGTTCTTC.

V and J are TRBV12-3 or TRBV12-4 and TRBJ2-3; perhaps TRBD2 as D (6 bases). This CDR3 spans 14 amino acids. The V end lost 7 bases, the J end lost 6 bases, and 17 bases lay between the germline ends. The CDR3 here is CASTPDPGEDTQYF. CDR3 nucleotide sequence: TGTGCCAGCACCCCGGATCCGGGGGAGGATACGCAGTATTTT.

The chain is built from TRBV6-2 or TRBV6-3 and TRBJ2-1; 8 bases fit TRBD2. The CDR3 has 14 residues. With 0 bases clipped from V and 9 bases from J, the junction kept 4 bases outside the gene matches. Germline V gene data show CDR1 as MNHEY and CDR2 as SVGEGT. Here the CDR3 reads CASSYSTSGGEQFF. CDR3 DNA: TGTGCCAGCAGTTACTCGACCAGCGGGGGTGAGCAGTTCTTC.

The chain has TRBV12-3 or TRBV12-4 and TRBJ1-2, with a possible D match to TRBD1 (6 bases). The CDR3 consists of 11 residues. Deletions cut 5 bases from V and 12 bases from J, with 13 bases between. CDR3 nucleotide sequence: TGTGCCAGCAGTACGACAGGTTTCCACACCTTC. It codes for CASSTTGFHTF.

In its sample, this clonotype was seen a few times. This chain uses TRBV6-6 with TRBJ2-7; D might be TRBD2 (6 bases). This CDR3 comprises 14 residues. Trimming stripped 6 bases from V and 6 bases from J, with 18 bases between. From germline, CDR1 is MNHNY and CDR2 SVGAGI (reference sequence). The CDR3 DNA reads as TGTGCCAGCAGCCCCCAGGGAGGTCCCTCCGAGCAGTACTTC. Its protein product is CASSPQGGPSEQYF.